The present T cell receptor (beta chain) was sequenced within a study of T cells in women clearing cervical HPV infection. Across the whole study: Women with histologically confirmed HPV16-related CIN3 or worse, 2 with invasive cancer, served as cases.

TCR beta CDR3 amplified by multiplex PCR from approximately 1,200 ng genomic DNA. Data came from immunoSEQ multiplex PCR; TCRdb stores just in-frame clones and leaves some out. This repertoire comprises roughly 30,000 clones; its ten largest clones make up more than 8%. General observations from the study: Timing of associations relative to infection is unclear; T-cell subsets were not isolated. TRBV6-7 relative abundance averaged 0.11% in cases and 0.15% to 0.2% in controls.

Concerning this clone itself: What it binds is not known. The read comes to an end 3 residues before the CDR3 does, leaving the germline J gene to fill in the end.

In germline, CDR1 is DFQATT, CDR2 SNEGSKA (reference sequence). This CDR3 spans 14 amino acids. V was clipped by 6 bases and J by 4 bases; unmatched bases: 11. V usage is TRBV20-1 and J usage is TRBJ2-7, with 8 bases identical to TRBD2. Sequenced material: blood buffy coat. This receptor was taken from a woman between 18 and 75 years old with a cervical HPV16 infection that either progressed to CIN3+ or cleared (not recorded which). The CDR3 protein is CSAEGIAGSYEQYF. The covered CDR3 bases are TGCAGTGCCGAGGGAATAGCGGGATCGTACGAG.